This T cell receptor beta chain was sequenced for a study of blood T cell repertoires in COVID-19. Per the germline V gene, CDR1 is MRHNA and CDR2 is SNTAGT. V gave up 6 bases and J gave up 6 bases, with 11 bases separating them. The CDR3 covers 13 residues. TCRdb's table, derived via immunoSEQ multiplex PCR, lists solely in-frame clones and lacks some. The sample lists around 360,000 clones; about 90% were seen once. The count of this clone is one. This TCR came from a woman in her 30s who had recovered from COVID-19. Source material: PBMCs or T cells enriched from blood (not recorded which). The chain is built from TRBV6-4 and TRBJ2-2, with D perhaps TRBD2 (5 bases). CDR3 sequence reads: CASSPDGAGELFF. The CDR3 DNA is TGTGCCAGCAGCCCCGACGGGGCCGGGGAGCTGTTTTTT.